The 9 T cell receptor beta chains reported below all come from one sample, sequenced in a study of T cell responses to AZD1222 COVID-19 vaccine. Measured with immunoSEQ multiplex PCR; TCRdb has only the in-frame clones, and not every one. The data hold about 150,000 clones, with 80% to 90% observed a single time. The sample consisted of peripheral blood, taken on day 0 of AZD1222 vaccination. Receptors were obtained from an adult in good health.

The gene calls are TRBV2 and TRBJ1-1, with unresolved D. This CDR3 contains 10 residues. Germline CDR1 reads SNHLY; CDR2 reads FYNNEI. V was cut by 5 bases and J by 8 bases, with 6 bases left in between. Written as DNA, the CDR3 is TGTGCCAGCAGTCCAAGCGAAGCTTTCTTT. Translated, it gives CASSPSEAFF.

This chain joins TRBV15 and TRBJ1-1; 7 nucleotides match TRBD1. Germline CDR1 LNHNV, CDR2 YYDKDF (reference sequence). V was pared by 1 base and J by 5 bases, with 7 bases of the junction left unmatched. The CDR3 totals 15 residues. In DNA, the CDR3 is TGTGCCACCAGCAGAGGAGGACAGGCTCGAACTGAAGCTTTCTTT. It codes for CATSRGGQARTEAFF.

The rearrangement links TRBV5-1 to TRBJ2-2; D gene unclear. Trimming pared 0 bases from V and 5 bases from J, leaving 5 bases between. Germline CDR1 reads SGHRS; CDR2 reads YFSETQ. The CDR3 is 13 residues long. This CDR3 reads CASSLDWTGELFF. CDR3 in DNA: TGCGCCAGCAGCTTGGATTGGACCGGGGAGCTGTTTTTT.

This chain uses TRBV28 with TRBJ2-5, with D perhaps TRBD1 (6 bases). CDR1 is MDHEN and CDR2 is SYDVKM in the germline V gene. V was shortened by 5 bases and J by 2 bases, with 15 bases between the two germline ends. CDR3 length: 15 residues. The CDR3 loop reads CASSVYGTPQETQYF. CDR3 bases: TGTGCCAGCAGTGTATATGGGACACCTCAAGAGACCCAGTACTTC.

This chain uses TRBV5-4 with TRBJ1-1; D ambiguous. The CDR3 length is 15 residues. The germline CDR1 and CDR2 sequences are SGHNT and YYREEE (reference sequence). V lost 4 bases and J 0 bases, leaving 13 bases between the germline ends. The chain's CDR3 is CASSPDPPVNTEAFF. The DNA of the CDR3 is TGTGCCAGCAGCCCAGACCCTCCTGTGAACACTGAAGCTTTCTTT.

V is TRBV19 and J is TRBJ1-3; D remains unclear. Germline CDR1 LNHDA, CDR2 SQIVND (reference sequence). V dropped 4 bases and J dropped 0 bases, with 13 bases sitting between them. The CDR3 is 16 amino acids. Here the CDR3 reads CASSTPGQNSGNTIYF. The DNA for the CDR3 is TGTGCCAGTAGTACCCCCGGCCAAAACTCTGGAAACACCATATATTTT.

The gene calls are TRBV11-2 and TRBJ1-3; D unclear. The V end was cut by 0 bases, the J end by 0 bases, with 9 bases between. Germline-derived CDR1 and CDR2 are SGHAT and FQNNGV. The CDR3 spans 16 residues. Here the CDR3 reads CASSLDPWASGNTIYF. In DNA form, the CDR3 reads TGTGCCAGCAGCTTAGACCCATGGGCCTCTGGAAACACCATATATTTT. The full variable domain, its missing parts supplied by reference TRBV11-2 and TRBJ1-3, is EAGVAQSPRYKIIEKRQSVAFWCNPISGHATLYWYQQILGQGPKLLIQFQNNGVVDDSQLPKDRFSAERLKGVDSTLKIQPAKLEDSAVYLCASSLDPWASGNTIYFGEGSWLTVV.

The rearrangement joins TRBV12-3 or TRBV12-4 to TRBJ1-5; tentative D call: TRBD1 (5 bases). V shed 5 bases and J shed 6 bases, with 11 bases lying between them. This CDR3 region has 13 residues. The CDR3 protein is CASSLRGAQPQHF. The CDR3 region has the DNA TGTGCCAGCAGTCTCCGAGGGGCTCAGCCCCAGCATTTT.

The V call is TRBV7-9, the J call TRBJ2-7; unclear D gene. V was clipped by 5 bases and J by 0 bases, with 11 bases between them. Per germline, CDR1 SEHNR and CDR2 FQNEAQ (reference sequence). This CDR3 region has 14 residues. The CDR3 spells CASSPYGRSYEQYF. The CDR3, as DNA: TGTGCCAGCAGCCCTTACGGCCGCTCCTACGAGCAGTACTTC. Together with reference TRBV7-9 and TRBJ2-7, the CDR3 gives the full variable domain: DTGVSQNPRHKITKRGQNVTFRCDPISEHNRLYWYRQTLGQGPEFLTYFQNEAQLEKSRLLSDRFSAERPKGSFSTLEIQRTEQGDSAMYLCASSPYGRSYEQYFGPGTRLTVT.